This T cell receptor beta chain was found in a study of T cell responses to AZD1222 COVID-19 vaccine. V lost 0 bases, J lost 2 bases, and 8 bases lay in between. Germline V gene sequence: CDR1 SEHNR, CDR2 FQNEAQ (reference sequence). The CDR3 sequence is 14 residues long. Findings and limits, study-wide: Reportedly, nearly half of unique spike TCRs recognized epitopes outside B.1.351/B.1.1.7 mutations. Researchers took repertoire samples only after the peak T cell response had come. Among AZD1222 vaccinees, only five to seven were seropositive at baseline.

Method: immunoSEQ multiplex PCR; TCRdb's copy keeps in-frame clones and lacks some. The sample records 100,000 to 150,000 clones, roughly nine tenths being singletons. Concerning this clone: Antigen: not known.

The chain uses TRBV7-9 and TRBJ2-7; D is uncertain. The material sequenced was peripheral blood, taken on day 0 of AZD1222 vaccination. The source is an adult in good health. In DNA form, the CDR3 reads TGTGCCAGCAGCTTAGCGGCGCAGACCTACGAGCAGTACTTC. This encodes CASSLAAQTYEQYF.